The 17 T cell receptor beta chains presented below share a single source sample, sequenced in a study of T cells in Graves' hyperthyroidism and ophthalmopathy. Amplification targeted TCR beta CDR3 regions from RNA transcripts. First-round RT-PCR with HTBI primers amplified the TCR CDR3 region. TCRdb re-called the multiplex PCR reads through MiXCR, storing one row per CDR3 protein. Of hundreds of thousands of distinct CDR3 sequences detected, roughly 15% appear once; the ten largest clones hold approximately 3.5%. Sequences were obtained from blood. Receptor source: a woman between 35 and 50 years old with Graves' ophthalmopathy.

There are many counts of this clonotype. This CDR3 reads CASSLVGEGTQYF. CDR3 DNA sequence: TGTGCCAGCAGCTTAGTCGGGGAAGGGACCCAGTACTTC. The genes are TRBV11-2 and TRBJ2-5; perhaps TRBD2 as D (5 bases). The germline V and J ends were trimmed by 1 base and 7 bases, with 10 bases remaining between them. The CDR3 loop spans 13 amino acids. From germline, CDR1 is SGHAT and CDR2 FQNNGV.

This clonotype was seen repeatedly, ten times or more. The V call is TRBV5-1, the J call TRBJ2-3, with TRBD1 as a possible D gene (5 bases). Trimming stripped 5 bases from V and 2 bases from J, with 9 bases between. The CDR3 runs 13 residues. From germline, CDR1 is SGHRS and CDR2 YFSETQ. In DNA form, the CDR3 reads TGCGCCAGCAGGGAAGGACACACAGATACGCAGTATTTT. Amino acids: CASREGHTDTQYF.

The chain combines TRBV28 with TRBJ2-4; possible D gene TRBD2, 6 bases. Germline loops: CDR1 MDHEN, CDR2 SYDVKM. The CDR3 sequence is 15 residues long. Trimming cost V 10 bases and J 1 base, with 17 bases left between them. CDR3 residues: CATHGTPSAKNIQYF. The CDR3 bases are TGTGCCACCCACGGGACTCCCTCCGCCAAAAACATTCAGTACTTC.

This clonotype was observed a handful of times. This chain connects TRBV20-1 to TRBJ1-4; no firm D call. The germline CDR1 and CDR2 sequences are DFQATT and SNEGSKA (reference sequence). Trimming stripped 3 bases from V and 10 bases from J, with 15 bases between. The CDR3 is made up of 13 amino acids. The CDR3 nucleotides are TGCAGTGCTAGGAGGCAGGAGGCAGGAAAACTGTTTTTT. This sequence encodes CSARRQEAGKLFF.

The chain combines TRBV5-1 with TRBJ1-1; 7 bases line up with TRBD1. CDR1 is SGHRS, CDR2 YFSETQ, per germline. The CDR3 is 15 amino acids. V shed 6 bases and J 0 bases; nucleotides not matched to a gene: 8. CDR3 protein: CASTMTGTLNTEAFF. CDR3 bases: TGCGCCAGCACAATGACAGGGACCCTGAACACTGAAGCTTTCTTT.

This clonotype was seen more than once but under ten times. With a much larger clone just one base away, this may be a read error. The CDR3 nucleotides are TGTGCCAGCTATCCAGGGACTACGACAGATACGCAGTATTTT. Translated, it gives CASYPGTTTDTQYF. The chain has TRBV18 and TRBJ2-3; 7 positions match TRBD2. J was trimmed by 3 bases and V by 7 bases; bases with no gene match: 7. This CDR3 has 14 amino acids. Germline CDR1 reads KGHSH; CDR2 reads LQKENI.

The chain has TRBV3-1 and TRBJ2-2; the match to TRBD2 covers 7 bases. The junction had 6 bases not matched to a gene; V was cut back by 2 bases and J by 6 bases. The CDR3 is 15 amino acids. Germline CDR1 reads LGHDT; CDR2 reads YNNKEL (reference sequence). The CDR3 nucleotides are TGTGCCAGCAGCCAATTCGGGGGAGGGGCCGGGGAGCTGTTTTTT. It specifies CASSQFGGGAGELFF. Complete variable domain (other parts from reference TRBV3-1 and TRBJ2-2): DTAVSQTPKYLVTQMGNDKSIKCEQNLGHDTMYWYKQDSKKFLKIMFSYNNKELIINETVPNRFSPKSPDKAHLNLHINSLELGDSAVYFCASSQFGGGAGELFFGEGSRLTVL.

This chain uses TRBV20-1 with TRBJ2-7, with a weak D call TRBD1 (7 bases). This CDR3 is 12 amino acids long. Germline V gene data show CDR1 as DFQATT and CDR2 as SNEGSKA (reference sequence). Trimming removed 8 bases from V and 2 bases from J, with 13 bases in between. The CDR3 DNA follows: TGCAGTCCCTCAGGGGGGCCCTACGAGCAGTACTTC. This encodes CSPSGGPYEQYF.

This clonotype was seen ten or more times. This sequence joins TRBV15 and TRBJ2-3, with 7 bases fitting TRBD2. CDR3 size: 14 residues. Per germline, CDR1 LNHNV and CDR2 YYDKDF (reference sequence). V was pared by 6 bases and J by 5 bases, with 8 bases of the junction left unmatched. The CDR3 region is CATREGLDVDTQYF. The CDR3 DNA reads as TGTGCCACCAGGGAAGGACTAGACGTAGATACGCAGTATTTT.

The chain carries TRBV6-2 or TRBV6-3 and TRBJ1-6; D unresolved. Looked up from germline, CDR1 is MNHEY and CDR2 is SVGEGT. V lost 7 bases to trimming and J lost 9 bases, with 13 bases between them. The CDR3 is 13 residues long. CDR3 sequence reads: CASKATLVSPLHF. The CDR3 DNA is TGTGCCAGCAAGGCGACGCTCGTTTCACCCCTCCACTTT.

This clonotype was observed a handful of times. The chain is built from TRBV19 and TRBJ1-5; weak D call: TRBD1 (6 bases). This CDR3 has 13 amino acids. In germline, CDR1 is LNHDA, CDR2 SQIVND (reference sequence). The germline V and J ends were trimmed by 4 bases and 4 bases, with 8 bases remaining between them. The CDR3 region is CASSNRENQPQHF. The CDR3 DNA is TGTGCCAGTAGTAACAGGGAAAATCAGCCCCAGCATTTT.

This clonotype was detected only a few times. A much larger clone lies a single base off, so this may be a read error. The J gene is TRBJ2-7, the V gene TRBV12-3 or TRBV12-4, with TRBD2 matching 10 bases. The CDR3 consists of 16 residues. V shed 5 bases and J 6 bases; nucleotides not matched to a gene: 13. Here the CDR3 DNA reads TGTGCCAGCAGTCCAAACAGCGGGAGGGCCTCGGGCGAGCAGTACTTC. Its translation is CASSPNSGRASGEQYF.

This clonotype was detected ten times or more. CDR3 nucleotide sequence: TGTGCCAGCAGCTTTGGCGGCCTGTCCTACGAGCAGTACTTC. Protein sequence: CASSFGGLSYEQYF. The chain links TRBV11-2 to TRBJ2-7; no firm D call. CDR3 length equals 14 residues. The germline V and J ends were trimmed by 3 bases and 1 base, with 10 bases remaining between them. Germline V gene lookup returns CDR1 SGHAT and CDR2 FQNNGV.

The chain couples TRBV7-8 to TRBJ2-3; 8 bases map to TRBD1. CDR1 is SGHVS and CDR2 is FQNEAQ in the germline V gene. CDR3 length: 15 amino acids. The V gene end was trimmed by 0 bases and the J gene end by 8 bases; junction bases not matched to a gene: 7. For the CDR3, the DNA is TGTGCCAGCAGCTTAGCGGACAGGGAAAGCCGTACGCAGTATTTT. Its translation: CASSLADRESRTQYF. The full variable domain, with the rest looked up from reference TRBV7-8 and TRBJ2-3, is GAGVSQSPRYKVAKRGQDVALRCDPISGHVSLFWYQQALGQGPEFLTYFQNEAQLDKSGLPSDRFFAERPEGSVSTLKIQRTQQEDSAVYLCASSLADRESRTQYFGPGTRLTVL.

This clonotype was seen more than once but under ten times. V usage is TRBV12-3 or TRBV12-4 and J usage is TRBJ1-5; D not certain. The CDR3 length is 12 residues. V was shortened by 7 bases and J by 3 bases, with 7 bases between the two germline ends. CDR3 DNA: TGTGCCAGCAAGCAAGACAATCAGCCCCAGCATTTT. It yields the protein CASKQDNQPQHF.

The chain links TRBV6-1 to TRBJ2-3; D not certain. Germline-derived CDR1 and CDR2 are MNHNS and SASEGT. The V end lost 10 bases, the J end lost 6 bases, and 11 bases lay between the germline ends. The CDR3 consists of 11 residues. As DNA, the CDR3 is TGTGCCATACCGTTAGGGGATACGCAGTATTTT. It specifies CAIPLGDTQYF.

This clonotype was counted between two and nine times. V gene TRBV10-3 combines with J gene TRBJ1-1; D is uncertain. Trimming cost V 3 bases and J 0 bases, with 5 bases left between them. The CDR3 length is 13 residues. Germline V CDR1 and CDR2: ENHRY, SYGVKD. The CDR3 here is CAISDQVNTEAFF. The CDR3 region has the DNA TGTGCCATCAGTGACCAGGTGAACACTGAAGCTTTCTTT.